These 9 T cell receptor beta chains were sequenced from one sample in a study of T cells after yellow fever vaccination. TCRdb reprocessed the 5' RACE reads via MiXCR and lists one record per CDR3 protein. The sample comprises some 150,000 distinct CDR3 sequences, 9.3% of which are singletons, and roughly 40% rests with the top ten. The sample was CD8+ T cells sorted from PBMCs, taken 45 days after the yellow fever booster vaccination. These receptor sequences come from a young man who received the YFV17D yellow fever vaccine.

This chain joins TRBV10-2 and TRBJ1-2; the D is unclear. The V end lost 2 bases, the J end lost 8 bases, and 18 bases lay between the germline ends. This CDR3 has 15 amino acids. Per the germline V gene, CDR1 is WSHSY and CDR2 is SAAADI. This CDR3 is CASSEDLGKSVGYTF. Here the CDR3 DNA reads TGCGCCAGCAGTGAGGATCTGGGGAAGAGCGTGGGCTACACCTTC.

This chain joins TRBV7-9 and TRBJ1-1; D unresolved. The CDR3 runs to 11 residues. From germline, CDR1 is SEHNR and CDR2 FQNEAQ (reference sequence). Trimming removed 1 base from V and 11 bases from J, with 8 bases in between. CDR3 residues: CASSLGLRAFF. In DNA form, the CDR3 reads TGTGCCAGCAGCTTAGGGTTGCGGGCTTTCTTT.

The chain couples TRBV4-1 to TRBJ2-3; D might be TRBD1 (7 bases). V lost 3 bases to trimming and J lost 2 bases, with 21 bases between them. The CDR3 has 18 amino acids. From germline, CDR1 is MGHRA and CDR2 YSYEKL. CDR3: CASSHGPTGTLDTDTQYF. CDR3 nucleotide sequence: TGCGCCAGCAGCCATGGACCGACAGGGACTTTAGACACAGATACGCAGTATTTT.

This clonotype was picked up many times. The chain is built from TRBV7-9 and TRBJ2-7; 7 nucleotides align to TRBD1. Germline V gives CDR1 SEHNR, CDR2 FQNEAQ (reference sequence). This CDR3 has 12 residues. J was trimmed by 3 bases and V by 4 bases; bases with no gene match: 0. The DNA for the CDR3 is TGTGCCAGCAGCTGGGACAGCTACGAGCAGTACGTC. Translated: CASSWDSYEQYV.

The chain recombines TRBV19 with TRBJ2-1; TRBD1 matches 8 bases. The CDR3 contains 14 residues. The ends lost 5 bases at V and 4 bases at J; junction bases unmatched: 4. Germline V gene data show CDR1 as LNHDA and CDR2 as SQIVND (reference sequence). The CDR3 is CASSSGGGYNEQFF. The CDR3 nucleotides are TGTGCCAGTAGTTCAGGGGGCGGATACAATGAGCAGTTCTTC.

This clonotype was seen many times. The chain recombines TRBV7-9 with TRBJ1-4, with D possibly TRBD1 on 6 matching bases. The CDR3 has 17 amino acids. CDR1 SEHNR and CDR2 FQNEAQ come from the germline V gene (reference sequence). With 4 bases removed from V and 3 bases from J, the gap between germline ends came to 18 bases. Written as DNA, the CDR3 is TGTGCCAGCAGCTCCCGGGGGGGGCGAGTTGCTAATGAAAAACTGTTTTTT. This translates into CASSSRGGRVANEKLFF.

The J gene is TRBJ2-3, the V gene TRBV27, with unresolved D. Per germline, CDR1 MNHEY and CDR2 SMNVEV (reference sequence). The CDR3 spans 15 residues. The V and J ends lost 5 bases and 1 base respectively, with 13 bases between them. The CDR3 bases are TGTGCCAGCAGTCTCAAGGTCCGGGGCACAGATACGCAGTATTTT. Translation gives CASSLKVRGTDTQYF.

This clonotype was seen only a few times. The CDR3 here is CASSQEWGRVHEQYV. The DNA of the CDR3 is TGCGCCAGCAGCCAAGAGTGGGGGCGAGTCCACGAGCAGTACGTC. The rearrangement uses TRBV4-1 and TRBJ2-7, with a tentative D call TRBD1 (6 bases). Germline CDR1 reads MGHRA; CDR2 reads YSYEKL. CDR3 length: 15 amino acids. V gave up 0 bases and J gave up 5 bases, with 14 bases separating them.

The chain carries TRBV7-9 and TRBJ2-7, with D tentatively TRBD2 (5 bases). The CDR3 is 14 residues long. Germline V gene data show CDR1 as SEHNR and CDR2 as FQNEAQ (reference sequence). Deletions cut 6 bases from V and 5 bases from J, with 17 bases between. CDR3 nucleotides: TGTGCCAGCAGACCCCGGGATCCGAGCCACGAGCAGTACTTC. The encoded protein is CASRPRDPSHEQYF.